These 5 T cell receptor beta chains were sequenced from one sample in a study of blood T cells in healthy people across ages. Alongside a J-beta primer mix, a sample-barcoded 5' primer served in a second PCR lasting about 7 to 12 cycles. In TCRdb, the 5' RACE reads were re-called with MiXCR into one record per CDR3 protein. The profile shows 1.5 million or so distinct CDR3 sequences, about 43% of them singletons. The sample was blood. These receptors originate from a woman between 18 and 30 years old in good health.

The rearrangement links TRBV15 to TRBJ2-3; D unclear. CDR3 length: 18 amino acids. The ends were cut back, 1 base at V and 4 bases at J, with 21 bases in the middle. From germline, CDR1 is LNHNV and CDR2 YYDKDF (reference sequence). CDR3 sequence (DNA): TGTGCCACCAGCAGAGCCACCTTACCCGGATGGATTCCAGATACGCAGTATTTT. It yields the protein CATSRATLPGWIPDTQYF.

V usage is TRBV6-5 and J usage is TRBJ1-2; maybe TRBD1 (5 bases). This CDR3 region has 14 residues. V lost 6 bases, J lost 6 bases, and 17 bases lay in between. The germline V gene has CDR1 MNHEY and CDR2 SVGAGI. As DNA, the CDR3 is TGTGCCAGCAGCCTGGACCAGGGAATTAATGGCTACACCTTC. It specifies CASSLDQGINGYTF.

V usage is TRBV7-9 and J usage is TRBJ1-5; the D is unclear. Germline V gene lookup returns CDR1 SEHNR and CDR2 FQNEAQ (reference sequence). V gave up 2 bases and J gave up 7 bases, with 12 bases separating them. CDR3 size: 14 residues. CDR3 protein: CASSLSPGGQPQHF. CDR3 DNA sequence: TGTGCCAGCAGCTTAAGCCCGGGAGGACAGCCCCAGCATTTT. Complete variable domain (other parts from reference TRBV7-9 and TRBJ1-5): DTGVSQNPRHKITKRGQNVTFRCDPISEHNRLYWYRQTLGQGPEFLTYFQNEAQLEKSRLLSDRFSAERPKGSFSTLEIQRTEQGDSAMYLCASSLSPGGQPQHFGDGTRLSIL.

The V call is TRBV6-6, the J call TRBJ1-2; no clear D gene. Trimming took 5 bases from V and 6 from J, leaving 16 bases between them. The germline V gene has CDR1 MNHNY and CDR2 SVGAGI (reference sequence). This CDR3 is 14 amino acids long. The CDR3 sequence is CASSQPNSGDGYTF. The CDR3 DNA sequence: TGTGCCAGCAGTCAACCCAACAGCGGGGATGGCTACACCTTC.

J is TRBJ2-1 and V is TRBV5-6, with TRBD2 matching 10 bases. V shed 4 bases and J 0 bases; nucleotides not matched to a gene: 4. This CDR3 comprises 16 residues. Per germline, CDR1 SGHDT and CDR2 YYEEEE. The CDR3 bases are TGTGCCAGCAGCGCGGGACTAGCGATCTCCTACAATGAGCAGTTCTTC. Protein sequence: CASSAGLAISYNEQFF.